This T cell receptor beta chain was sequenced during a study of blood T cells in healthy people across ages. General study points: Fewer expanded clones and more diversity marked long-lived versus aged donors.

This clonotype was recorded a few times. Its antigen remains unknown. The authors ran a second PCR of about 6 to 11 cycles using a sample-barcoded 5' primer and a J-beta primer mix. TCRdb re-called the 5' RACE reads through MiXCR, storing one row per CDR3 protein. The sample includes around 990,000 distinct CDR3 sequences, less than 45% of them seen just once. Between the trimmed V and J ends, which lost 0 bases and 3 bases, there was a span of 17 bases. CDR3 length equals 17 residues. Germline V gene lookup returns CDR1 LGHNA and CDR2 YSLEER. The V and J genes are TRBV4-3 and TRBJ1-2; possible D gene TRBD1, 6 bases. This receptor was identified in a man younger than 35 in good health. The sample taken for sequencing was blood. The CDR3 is CASSQDIVTGPDYGYTF. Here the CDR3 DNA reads TGCGCCAGCAGCCAAGATATTGTTACAGGGCCGGACTATGGCTACACCTTC.